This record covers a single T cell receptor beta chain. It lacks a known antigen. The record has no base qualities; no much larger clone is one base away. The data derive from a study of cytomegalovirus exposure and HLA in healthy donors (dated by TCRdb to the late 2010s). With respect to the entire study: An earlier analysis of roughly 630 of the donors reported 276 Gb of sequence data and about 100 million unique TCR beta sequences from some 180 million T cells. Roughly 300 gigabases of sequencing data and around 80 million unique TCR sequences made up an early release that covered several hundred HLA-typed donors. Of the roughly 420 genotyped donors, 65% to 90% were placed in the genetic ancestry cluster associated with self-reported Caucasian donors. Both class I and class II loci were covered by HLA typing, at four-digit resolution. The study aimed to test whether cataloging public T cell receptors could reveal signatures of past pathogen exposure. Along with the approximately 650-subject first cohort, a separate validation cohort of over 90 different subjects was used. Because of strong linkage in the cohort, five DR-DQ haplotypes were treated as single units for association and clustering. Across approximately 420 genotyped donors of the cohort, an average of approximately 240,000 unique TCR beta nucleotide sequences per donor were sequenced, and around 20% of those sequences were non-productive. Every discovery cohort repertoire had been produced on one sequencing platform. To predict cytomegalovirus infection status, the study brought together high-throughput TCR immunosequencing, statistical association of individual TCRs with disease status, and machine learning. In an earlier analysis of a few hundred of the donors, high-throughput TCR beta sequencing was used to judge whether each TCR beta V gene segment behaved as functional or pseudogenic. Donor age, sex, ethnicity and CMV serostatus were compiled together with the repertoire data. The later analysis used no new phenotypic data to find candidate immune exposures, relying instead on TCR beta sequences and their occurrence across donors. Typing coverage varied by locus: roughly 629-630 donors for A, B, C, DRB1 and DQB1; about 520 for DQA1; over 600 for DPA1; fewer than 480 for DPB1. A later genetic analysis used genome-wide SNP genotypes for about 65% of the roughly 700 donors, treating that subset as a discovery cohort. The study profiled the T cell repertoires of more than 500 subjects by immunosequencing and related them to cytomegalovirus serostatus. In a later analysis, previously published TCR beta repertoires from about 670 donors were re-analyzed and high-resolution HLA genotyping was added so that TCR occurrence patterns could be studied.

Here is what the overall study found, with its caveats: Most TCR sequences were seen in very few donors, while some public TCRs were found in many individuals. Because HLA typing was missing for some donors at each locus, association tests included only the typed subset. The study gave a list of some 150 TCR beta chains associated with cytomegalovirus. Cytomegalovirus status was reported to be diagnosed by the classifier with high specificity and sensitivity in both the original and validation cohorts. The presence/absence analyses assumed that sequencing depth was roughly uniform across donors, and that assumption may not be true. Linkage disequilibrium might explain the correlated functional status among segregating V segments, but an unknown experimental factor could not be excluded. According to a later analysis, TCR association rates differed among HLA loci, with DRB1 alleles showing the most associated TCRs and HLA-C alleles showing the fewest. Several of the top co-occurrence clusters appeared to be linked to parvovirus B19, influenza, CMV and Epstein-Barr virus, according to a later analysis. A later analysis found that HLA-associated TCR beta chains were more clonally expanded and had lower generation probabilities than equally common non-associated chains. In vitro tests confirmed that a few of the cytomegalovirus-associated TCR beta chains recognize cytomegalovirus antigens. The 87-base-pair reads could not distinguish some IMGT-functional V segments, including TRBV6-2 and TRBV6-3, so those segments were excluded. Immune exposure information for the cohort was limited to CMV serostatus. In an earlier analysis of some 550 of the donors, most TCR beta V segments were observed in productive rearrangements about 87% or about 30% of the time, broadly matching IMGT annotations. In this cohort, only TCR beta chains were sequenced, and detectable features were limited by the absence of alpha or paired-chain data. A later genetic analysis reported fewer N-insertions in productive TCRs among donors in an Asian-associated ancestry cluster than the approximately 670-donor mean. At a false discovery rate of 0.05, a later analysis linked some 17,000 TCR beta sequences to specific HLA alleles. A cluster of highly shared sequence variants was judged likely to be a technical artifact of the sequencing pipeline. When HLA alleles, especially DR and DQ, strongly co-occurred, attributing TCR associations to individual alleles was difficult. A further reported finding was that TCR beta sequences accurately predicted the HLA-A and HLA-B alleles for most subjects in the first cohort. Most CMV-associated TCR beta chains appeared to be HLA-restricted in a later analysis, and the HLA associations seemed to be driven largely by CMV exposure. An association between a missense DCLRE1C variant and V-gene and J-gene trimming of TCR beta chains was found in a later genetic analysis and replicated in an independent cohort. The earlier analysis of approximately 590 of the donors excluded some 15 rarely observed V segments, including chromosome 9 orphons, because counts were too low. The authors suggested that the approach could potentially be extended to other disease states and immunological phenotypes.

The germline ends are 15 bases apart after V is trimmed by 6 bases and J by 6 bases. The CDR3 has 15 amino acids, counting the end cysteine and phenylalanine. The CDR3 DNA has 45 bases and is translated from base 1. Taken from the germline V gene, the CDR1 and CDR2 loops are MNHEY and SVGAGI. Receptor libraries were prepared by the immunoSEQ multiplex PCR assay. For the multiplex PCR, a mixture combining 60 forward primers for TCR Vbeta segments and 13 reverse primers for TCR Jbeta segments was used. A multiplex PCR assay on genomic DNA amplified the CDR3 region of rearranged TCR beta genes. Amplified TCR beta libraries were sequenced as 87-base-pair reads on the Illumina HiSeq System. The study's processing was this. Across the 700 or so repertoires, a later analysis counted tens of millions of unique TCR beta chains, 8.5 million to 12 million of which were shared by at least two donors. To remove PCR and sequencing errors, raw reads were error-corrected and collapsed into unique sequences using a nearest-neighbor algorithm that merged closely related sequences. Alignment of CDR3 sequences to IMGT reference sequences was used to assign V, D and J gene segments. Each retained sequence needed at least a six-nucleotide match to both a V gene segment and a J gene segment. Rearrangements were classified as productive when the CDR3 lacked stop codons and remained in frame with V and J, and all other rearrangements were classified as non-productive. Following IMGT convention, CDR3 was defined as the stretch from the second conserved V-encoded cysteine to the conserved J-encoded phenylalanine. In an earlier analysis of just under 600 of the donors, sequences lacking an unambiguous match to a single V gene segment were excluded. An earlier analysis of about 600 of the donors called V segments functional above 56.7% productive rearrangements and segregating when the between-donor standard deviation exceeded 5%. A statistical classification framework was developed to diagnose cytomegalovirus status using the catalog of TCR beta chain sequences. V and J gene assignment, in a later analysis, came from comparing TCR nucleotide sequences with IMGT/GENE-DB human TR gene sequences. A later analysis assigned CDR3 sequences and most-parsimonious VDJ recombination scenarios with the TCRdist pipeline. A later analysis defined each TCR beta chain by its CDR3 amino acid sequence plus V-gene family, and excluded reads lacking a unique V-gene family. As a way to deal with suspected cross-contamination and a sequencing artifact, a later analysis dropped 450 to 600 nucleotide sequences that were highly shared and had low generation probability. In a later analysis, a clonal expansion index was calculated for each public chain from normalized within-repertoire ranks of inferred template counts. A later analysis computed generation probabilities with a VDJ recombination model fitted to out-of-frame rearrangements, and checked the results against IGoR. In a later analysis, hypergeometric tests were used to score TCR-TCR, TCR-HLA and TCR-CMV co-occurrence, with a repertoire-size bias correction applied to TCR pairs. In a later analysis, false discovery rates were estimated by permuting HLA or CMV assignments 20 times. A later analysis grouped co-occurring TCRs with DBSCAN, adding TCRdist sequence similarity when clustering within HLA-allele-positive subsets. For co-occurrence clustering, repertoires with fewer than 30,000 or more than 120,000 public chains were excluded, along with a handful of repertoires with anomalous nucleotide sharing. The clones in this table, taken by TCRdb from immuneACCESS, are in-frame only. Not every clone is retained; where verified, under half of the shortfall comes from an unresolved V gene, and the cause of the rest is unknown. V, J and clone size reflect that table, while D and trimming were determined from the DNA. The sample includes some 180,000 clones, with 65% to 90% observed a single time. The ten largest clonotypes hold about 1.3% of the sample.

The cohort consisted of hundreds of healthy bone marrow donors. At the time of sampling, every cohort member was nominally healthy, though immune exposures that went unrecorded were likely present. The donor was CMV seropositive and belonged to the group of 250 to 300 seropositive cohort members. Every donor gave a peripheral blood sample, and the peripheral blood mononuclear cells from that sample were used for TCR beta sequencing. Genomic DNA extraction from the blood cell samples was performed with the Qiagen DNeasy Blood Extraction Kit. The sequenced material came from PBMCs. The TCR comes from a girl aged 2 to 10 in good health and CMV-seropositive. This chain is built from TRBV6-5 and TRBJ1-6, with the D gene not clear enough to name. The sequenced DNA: TGTGCCAGCAGCCGACAAGGACGGGGTAATTCACCCCTCCACTTT. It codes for CASSRQGRGNSPLHF.